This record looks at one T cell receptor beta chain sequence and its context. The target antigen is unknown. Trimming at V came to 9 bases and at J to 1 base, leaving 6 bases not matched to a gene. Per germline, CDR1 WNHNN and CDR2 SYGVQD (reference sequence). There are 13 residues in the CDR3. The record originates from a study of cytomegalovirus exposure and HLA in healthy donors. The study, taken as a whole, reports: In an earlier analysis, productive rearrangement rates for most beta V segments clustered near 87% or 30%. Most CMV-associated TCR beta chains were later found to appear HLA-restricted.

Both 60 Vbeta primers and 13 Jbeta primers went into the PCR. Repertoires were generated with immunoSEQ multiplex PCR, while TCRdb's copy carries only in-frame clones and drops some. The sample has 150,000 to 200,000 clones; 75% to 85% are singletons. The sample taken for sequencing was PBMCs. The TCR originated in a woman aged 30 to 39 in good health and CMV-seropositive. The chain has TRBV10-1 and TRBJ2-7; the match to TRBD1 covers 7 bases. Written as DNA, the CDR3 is TGCGCCAGTACCGGGACAGCGTCCTACGAGCAGTACTTC. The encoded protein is CASTGTASYEQYF.